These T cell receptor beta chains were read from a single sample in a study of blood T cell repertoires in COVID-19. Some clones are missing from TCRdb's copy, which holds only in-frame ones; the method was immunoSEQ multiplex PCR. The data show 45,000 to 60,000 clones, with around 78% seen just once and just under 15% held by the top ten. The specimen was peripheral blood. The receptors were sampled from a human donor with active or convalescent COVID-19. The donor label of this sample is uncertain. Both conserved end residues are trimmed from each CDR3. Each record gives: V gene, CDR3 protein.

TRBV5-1,ASSLGTSAQEQF
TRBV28,ASSLQNTEAF
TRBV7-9,ASSPGRALEQY
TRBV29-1,SVDDTVRYGYT
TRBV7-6,ASSLAGTSGYNEQF
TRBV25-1,ASSEGGWDGYT
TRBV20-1,SASSLGQEKNIQY
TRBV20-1,SASVAGRDRFYEQY
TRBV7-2,ASSQVGTGYEKLF
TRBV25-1,ASSRLTGGLEKLF
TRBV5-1,ASSGLAGGYTDTQY
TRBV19,ASSPWTGDEQY
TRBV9,ASSSLLAEVSGANVLT
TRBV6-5,ASSYSGTGGNQPQH
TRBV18,ASSVDRNTEAF
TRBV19,ASSMMPTGSGANVLT
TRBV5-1,ASSSLGLAGSYEQY
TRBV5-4,ASSSQGTDTQY
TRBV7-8,ASSFVGGGRNVDTQY
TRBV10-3,AISDGTGLNTEAF
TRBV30,AWSVPLGRAEQY
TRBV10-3,AIRGLPDQPQH